This T cell receptor beta chain was retrieved from a study of Graves' ophthalmopathy and Graves' hyperthyroidism (dated by TCRdb to the late 2010s). A note on the overall study: Peripheral blood was collected before any treatment was given, at the time of initial diagnosis. TCR beta repertoire signatures were used to distinguish Graves' ophthalmopathy from Graves' hyperthyroidism and to predict progression to ophthalmopathy. In total, 135 blood samples were TCR-sequenced: around 42 ophthalmopathy, under 85 hyperthyroidism and some 17 hyperthyroidism-to-ophthalmopathy patients. To explore V-J signatures that separate ophthalmopathy from hyperthyroidism, a discovery set of fewer than 110 patients was enrolled, consisting of 43 with ophthalmopathy and 57 with stable hyperthyroidism. An independent validation cohort comprised 18 hyperthyroidism patients and roughly 15 patients who later progressed from hyperthyroidism to ophthalmopathy. In a handful of hyperthyroidism patients, the T-cell repertoire of thyroid tissue was compared with the T-cell repertoire of blood. Following sample collection, hyperthyroidism patients were given methimazole at a starting dose of 30 mg daily, and ophthalmopathy patients were given high-dose intravenous methylprednisolone.

Patients with ophthalmopathy had moderately to severely active disease, with a Clinical Activity Score of 3 or more, a NOSPECS grade of 4 or more, and a disease duration of less than 3 months. Patients were excluded if they had other autoimmune diseases, uncontrolled infections, pregnancy or lactation. Diagnosis relied on clinical symptoms, serum thyroxine, TRAb, thyroid ultrasound and orbital computed tomography. Using Ficoll-Paque density gradient centrifugation, PBMCs were isolated from about 9.4 ml of fresh peripheral blood. Trizol reagent was used to extract the total RNA, and its quality was then checked on an Agilent 2100 Bioanalyzer. Paper-wide results and their limitations: In cross-validation, the 13-signature model distinguished ophthalmopathy from stable hyperthyroidism with just over 85% sensitivity and about 84% specificity, and in the test set the corresponding values were about 80% and 75%. Among expanded thyroid clonotypes with frequency above 0.001, most also showed up in blood, which suggests that blood repertoires may reflect the thyroid immune response. Sample size was not statistically predetermined, and group allocation was not concealed from the investigators. In validation, the model predicted ophthalmopathy progression with roughly 68% sensitivity and 72.22% specificity; eleven to twelve predicted patients were CT-confirmed with GO in a median of about 6.1 months.

This clonotype was recorded at least ten times. Its antigen is unknown. Within one base of it there is no much larger clone, and no base qualities were kept. TCR beta CDR3 regions were amplified from RNA transcripts for repertoire sequencing. A first-round RT-PCR used HTBI primers with the Qiagen OneStep RT-PCR kit, followed by a second-round multiplex PCR, size selection and purification. Sequencing of the libraries was carried out on an Illumina HiSeq2000 in paired-end mode with 100 bp reads. On the authors' methods: SOAPnuke was used to process the reads, removing any read that contained adapters or uncalled bases, had a mean Phred below 15, or lacked an exact match to the constant primer or identifier. COPE v1.2.5 was used to merge high-quality paired reads. Each unique nucleotide sequence was treated as a clonotype, and MiTCR v1.1 was used to align the clonotypes to the IMGT TRB V, D and J references. The analysis was limited to V-J combinations with a frequency above 0.0001, which together covered over 99% of the repertoires. For each V-J combination, a TCR clonal expansion and chaos score was defined as the ratio of F50 clonal expansion to chaos observed in the TCRdist matrix. Welch's t-statistics and random forest were used to narrow the features down to over ten V-J combinations, which were then fed into a naive Bayes classifier. Thyroid-blood repertoire similarity was quantified with the Morisita-Horn index. Using fastp at Q25 and MiXCR, TCRdb reprocessed the public reads and kept productive beta chains. Merged by CDR3 protein, the rows form single entries marked with the most common genes and DNA. TCRdb, rather than the study authors, made the V and J calls. This sample lists roughly 50,000 distinct CDR3 sequences; more than 40% were detected once. The ten largest make up over 4% of the sample.

Including the terminal cysteine and phenylalanine, the CDR3 comprises 11 residues. Only the CDR3 DNA is retained, 33 bases long and in frame from the first base. The V and J ends are trimmed by 6 bases and 8 bases, leaving 8 bases between them. Sequencing was performed on peripheral blood. The sequence came from an adult woman with Graves' ophthalmopathy. This chain joins TRBV12-3 or TRBV12-4 to TRBJ1-3, with no D gene named confidently. The base sequence is TGTGCCAGCAGGATACCGGACACCATATATTTT. Its protein reads: CASRIPDTIYF.